The clone carrying this T cell receptor (beta chain) was recorded once. The source of the sample is a study of PD-1 blockade in classical Hodgkin lymphoma. As to time point: newly diagnosed, previously untreated cHL patient sample. Assay: immunoSEQ multiplex PCR; the TCRdb copy retains only in-frame clones and omits some. The sample contains roughly 16,000 clones, approximately 90% of which appear only once. The V and J ends lost 0 bases and 0 bases respectively, with 9 bases between them. This CDR3 is built from 16 residues. The germline CDR1 and CDR2 sequences are MNHNS and SASEGT. The receptor comes from a human donor with classical Hodgkin lymphoma. The sequenced material came from peripheral blood mononuclear cells (PBMCs). The chain has TRBV6-1 and TRBJ2-1, with D uncertain. The CDR3: CASSEARRSSYNEQFF. CDR3 coding DNA: TGTGCCAGCAGTGAAGCGCGCCGGAGCTCCTACAATGAGCAGTTCTTC.